The rows below give T cell receptor beta chains drawn from one sample of a study of OX40 agonist ivuxolimab in advanced cancers. Sequencing was performed with immunoSEQ multiplex PCR; in TCRdb, only in-frame clones are kept and a portion is missing. The repertoire has approximately 91,000 clones, around nine tenths of them found once; the top ten carry approximately 0.3%. The sequences come from CD4+ or CD8+ T cells sorted from blood, collected in a trial of the OX40 agonist ivuxolimab. These TCRs come from an adult with an advanced solid tumor such as melanoma, head and neck, liver or kidney cancer. Both conserved end residues are part of each CDR3. The order of the fields is V gene, clone size, J gene, D gene, CDR3 length, CDR3 protein, CDR3 DNA. The D gene is left open where the match is weak. Size tells how often a clone was seen (once, few, many) or the class of an expanded clone, and some rows leave it out.

TRBV7-6	-	TRBJ2-5	TRBD2	19	CASSLAIHGGGLKQETQYF	TGTGCCAGCAGCCTAGCCATCCACGGCGGGGGACTCAAACAAGAGACCCAGTACTTC
TRBV6-1	-	TRBJ2-7	-	14	CASSGGTRSYEQYF	TGTGCCAGCAGTGGCGGGACCAGGTCCTACGAGCAGTACTTC
TRBV5-5	-	TRBJ1-1	-	14	CASNPGRGDTEAFF	TGTGCCAGCAACCCGGGACGCGGGGACACTGAAGCTTTCTTT
TRBV5-4	-	TRBJ1-1	-	15	CASSQVATVNTEAFF	TGTGCCAGCAGCCAAGTAGCGACGGTGAACACTGAAGCTTTCTTT
TRBV6-1	-	TRBJ2-7	-	12	CASNLQLYEQYF	TGTGCCAGCAATCTGCAGCTATACGAGCAGTACTTC
TRBV10-3	-	TRBJ1-3	TRBD1	16	CAISERDRGAGNTIYF	TGTGCCATCAGTGAGCGCGACAGGGGCGCGGGAAACACCATATATTTT
TRBV10-3	-	TRBJ1-1	-	16	CAISELGALGNTEAFF	TGTGCCATCAGTGAACTAGGGGCCCTAGGGAACACTGAAGCTTTCTTT
TRBV2	-	TRBJ2-1	-	13	CASSDSRYNEQFF	TGTGCCAGCAGTGATTCCCGCTACAATGAGCAGTTCTTC
TRBV7-6	-	TRBJ2-5	TRBD2	16	CASSLKAGGLGETQYF	TGTGCCAGCAGCTTAAAAGCGGGGGGGCTTGGAGAGACCCAGTACTTC
TRBV4-1	-	TRBJ2-7	-	14	CASSQALSSYEQYF	TGCGCCAGCAGCCAAGCCTTGAGTTCCTACGAGCAGTACTTC
TRBV18	few	TRBJ1-1	-	12	CASSPLATEAFF	TGTGCCAGCTCACCACTGGCCACTGAAGCTTTCTTT
TRBV7-9	-	TRBJ2-7	-	12	CASSSGRVEQYF	TGTGCCAGCAGCTCCGGTCGGGTCGAGCAGTACTTC
TRBV2	once	TRBJ2-7	-	14	CASSDTGRAYEQYF	TGTGCCAGCAGTGACACCGGACGAGCGTACGAGCAGTACTTC
TRBV2	-	TRBJ1-3	-	16	CASSEGGLLSGNTIYF	TGTGCCAGCAGTGAAGGGGGACTCCTCTCTGGAAACACCATATATTTT
TRBV7-2	-	TRBJ1-1	TRBD1	16	CASSKRSGQGNTEAFF	TGTGCCAGCAGCAAACGTTCGGGACAGGGGAACACTGAAGCTTTCTTT
TRBV19	-	TRBJ2-5	-	12	CASKGVGLAQYF	TGTGCCAGTAAAGGGGTAGGGTTGGCCCAGTACTTC
TRBV30	-	TRBJ1-6	-	16	CAWSGIAPRGGAPLHF	TGTGCCTGGAGTGGGATCGCACCTAGAGGGGGAGCACCCCTCCACTTT
TRBV10-3	once	TRBJ2-3	-	14	CAIRDYGGTDTQYF	TGTGCCATCAGGGACTACGGGGGCACAGATACGCAGTATTTT
TRBV12-2	-	TRBJ2-3	-	16	CASRLKETRSKDTQYF	TGTGCAAGTCGCTTAAAAGAGACTAGGTCGAAAGATACGCAGTATTTT
TRBV9	-	TRBJ2-7	TRBD2	16	CASSVAGAGGPYEQYF	TGTGCCAGCAGCGTAGCTGGAGCGGGGGGGCCCTACGAGCAGTACTTC
TRBV6-6	-	TRBJ2-7	TRBD2	11	CASRSGTSNEF	TGTGCCAGCAGATCCGGGACTAGCAATGAGTTC
TRBV5-6	-	TRBJ1-2	-	14	CASSFLVLGYGYTF	TGTGCCAGCAGCTTCCTAGTTTTAGGCTATGGCTACACCTTC
TRBV7-9	once	TRBJ1-3	-	15	CASSPLGGLENTIYF	TGTGCCAGCAGCCCCCTAGGGGGTCTCGAAAACACCATATATTTT
TRBV4-2	-	TRBJ2-3	-	17	CASSQEIGGTSTDTQYF	TGTGCCAGCAGCCAAGAAATCGGCGGGACTAGCACAGATACGCAGTATTTT
TRBV10-3	-	TRBJ2-2	TRBD1	19	CAISERPRRTGGNTGELFF	TGTGCCATCAGTGAACGGCCCCGCCGGACAGGGGGCAACACCGGGGAGCTGTTTTTT
TRBV29-1	-	TRBJ2-3	-	11	CSVRVADTQYF	TGCAGCGTTCGTGTGGCTGATACGCAGTATTTT
TRBV5-1	few	TRBJ1-1	-	16	CASSLSGRGQNTEAFF	TGCGCCAGCAGCTTGAGCGGCAGGGGTCAAAACACTGAAGCTTTCTTT
TRBV5-1	once	TRBJ2-5	-	15	CASSLVAGARETQYF	TGCGCCAGCAGCTTGGTGGCAGGGGCCCGGGAGACCCAGTACTTC
TRBV6-5	few	TRBJ2-7	-	12	CASSPGTYEQYF	TGTGCCAGCAGCCCCGGGACCTACGAGCAGTACTTC
TRBV14	many	TRBJ1-1	-	16	CASSVRMQQGGTEAFF	TGTGCCAGCAGCGTCCGGATGCAACAGGGAGGCACTGAAGCTTTCTTT
TRBV7-9	-	TRBJ1-2	-	16	CASSPNSGGRGDGYTF	TGTGCCAGCAGCCCGAATTCCGGGGGGCGCGGGGATGGCTACACCTTC
TRBV6-1	few	TRBJ1-2	-	15	CASRVGAGFNYGYTF	TGTGCCAGCAGAGTTGGGGCAGGATTTAACTATGGCTACACCTTC
TRBV2	-	TRBJ1-1	-	12	CASSERKTEAFF	TGTGCCAGCAGTGAAAGGAAGACTGAAGCTTTCTTT
TRBV5-4	-	TRBJ2-5	-	12	CASAGRGETQYF	TGTGCCAGCGCTGGGAGGGGGGAGACCCAGTACTTC
TRBV10-1	-	TRBJ1-5	-	13	CASDSTCNQPQHF	TGCGCCAGCGACTCTACCTGCAATCAGCCCCAGCATTTT
TRBV7-8	-	TRBJ2-7	TRBD2	15	CASSLEGTITPRGGF	TGTGCCAGCAGCTTAGAAGGGACCATCACCCCGCGGGGGGGCTTC
TRBV21-1	-	TRBJ2-1	-	16	CASIYRDRGLYNEQFF	TGTGCCAGCATATACCGGGACAGGGGGCTCTACAATGAGCAGTTCTTC
TRBV7-9	-	TRBJ2-5	-	12	CASSSSSETQYF	TGTGCCAGCAGCTCTTCCTCAGAGACCCAGTACTTC
TRBV6-5	-	TRBJ2-1	TRBD1	14	CASSDDRGRHEQFF	TGTGCCAGCAGTGACGACAGGGGGCGGCATGAGCAGTTCTTC
TRBV6-6	-	TRBJ1-1	-	11	CASQSRTEAFF	TGTGCCAGCCAGAGTAGGACTGAAGCTTTCTTT
TRBV10-3	-	TRBJ1-2	TRBD1	14	CAIPNGQGGHGYTF	TGTGCCATACCGAATGGACAGGGAGGACATGGCTACACCTTC
TRBV6-6	-	TRBJ1-5	-	13	CASSLQDSQPQHF	TGTGCCAGCAGTCTACAGGACAGTCAGCCCCAGCATTTT
TRBV7-2	-	TRBJ2-5	-	13	CASSLMEKETQYF	TGTGCCAGCAGCTTAATGGAGAAAGAGACCCAGTACTTC
TRBV5-6	-	TRBJ2-3	-	14	CASSLPGPPDTQYF	TGTGCCAGCAGCTTGCCGGGGCCACCGGATACGCAGTATTTT
TRBV5-1	-	TRBJ2-1	-	11	CASHLGQEQFF	TGCGCCAGCCACCTGGGACAAGAGCAGTTCTTC
TRBV4-1	once	TRBJ1-6	-	21	CASSPLKGPPVTHRNNSPLHF	TGCGCCAGCAGCCCCTTAAAGGGCCCCCCAGTGACCCACCGGAATAATTCACCCCTCCACTTT
TRBV28	-	TRBJ1-3	-	14	CASKKQGSGNTIYF	TGTGCCAGCAAAAAACAGGGATCTGGAAACACCATATATTTT
TRBV2	-	TRBJ1-3	-	15	CASRGLGSSGNTIYF	TGTGCCAGCAGGGGGTTGGGGAGCTCTGGAAACACCATATATTTT
TRBV10-3	-	TRBJ1-2	TRBD1	13	CAITTDRDYGYTF	TGTGCCATCACCACGGACAGGGACTATGGCTACACCTTC
TRBV6-1	-	TRBJ2-7	-	14	CASSGDTRSYEQYF	TGTGCCAGCAGTGGCGACACCCGCTCCTACGAGCAGTACTTC
TRBV11-2	once	TRBJ2-3	-	13	CASSLVYRDTQYF	TGTGCCAGCAGCTTAGTCTACCGGGATACGCAGTATTTT